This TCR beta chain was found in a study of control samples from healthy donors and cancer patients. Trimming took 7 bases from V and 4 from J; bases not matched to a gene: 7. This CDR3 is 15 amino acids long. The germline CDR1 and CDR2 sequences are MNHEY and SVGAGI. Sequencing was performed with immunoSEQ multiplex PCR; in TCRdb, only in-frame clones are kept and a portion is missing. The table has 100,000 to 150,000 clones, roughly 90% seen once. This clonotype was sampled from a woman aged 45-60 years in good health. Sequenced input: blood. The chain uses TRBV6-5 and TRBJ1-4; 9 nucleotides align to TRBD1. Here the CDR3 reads CASKPGQGDNEKLFF. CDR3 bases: TGTGCCAGCAAACCGGGACAGGGAGATAATGAAAAACTGTTTTTT.